This T cell receptor beta chain stems from a study of blood T cells in healthy people across ages. There are 12 residues in the CDR3. CDR1 is MNHEY, CDR2 SVGEGT, per germline. Concerning this clonotype: No antigen is known for it. A junction end diverges from the germline sequence, so it may reflect a read error.

General study points: A strong correlation was seen between TCR beta diversity and naive T cell percentage. Relative to aged donors, long-lived donors carried more naive CD4+ cells and displayed higher diversity. Diversity figures based on one million T cells were deemed too low.

With a J-beta primer mix and a sample-barcoded 5' primer, a second PCR ran roughly 7 to 11 cycles. A single record per CDR3 protein comes from TCRdb applying MiXCR to the 5' RACE reads. Here the sample spans some 900,000 distinct CDR3 sequences, roughly 48% being singletons. This chain uses TRBV6-2 or TRBV6-3 with TRBJ2-7; D is undetermined. The sequence was obtained from a man aged 30-40 years in good health. Sequencing was carried out using blood. The CDR3 DNA follows: TGTGCCGGCAGCCGGAACTACTACGAGCAGTACTTC. Residues: CAGSRNYYEQYF.